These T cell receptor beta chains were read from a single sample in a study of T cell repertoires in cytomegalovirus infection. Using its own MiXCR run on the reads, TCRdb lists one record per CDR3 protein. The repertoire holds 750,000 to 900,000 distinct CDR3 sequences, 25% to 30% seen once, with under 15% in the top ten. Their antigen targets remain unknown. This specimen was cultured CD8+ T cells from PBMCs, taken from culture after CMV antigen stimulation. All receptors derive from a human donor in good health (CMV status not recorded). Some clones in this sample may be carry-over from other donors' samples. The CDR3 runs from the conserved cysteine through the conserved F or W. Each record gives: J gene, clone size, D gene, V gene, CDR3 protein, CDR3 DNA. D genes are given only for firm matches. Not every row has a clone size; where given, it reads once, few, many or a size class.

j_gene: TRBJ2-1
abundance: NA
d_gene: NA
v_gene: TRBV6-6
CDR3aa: CASSYGANNEQFF
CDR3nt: TGTGCCAGCAGTTACGGTGCCAACAATGAGCAGTTCTTC

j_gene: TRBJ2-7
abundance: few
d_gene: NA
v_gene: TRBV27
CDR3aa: CASSGQGSSYEQYF
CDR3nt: TGTGCCAGCAGTGGGCAGGGGAGCTCCTACGAGCAGTACTTC

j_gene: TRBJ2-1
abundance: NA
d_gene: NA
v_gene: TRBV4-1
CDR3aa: CASSHQTGYNEQFF
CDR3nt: TGCGCCAGCAGCCACCAGACAGGCTACAATGAGCAGTTCTTC

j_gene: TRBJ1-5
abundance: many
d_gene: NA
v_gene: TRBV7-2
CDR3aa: CASSLESGANQPQHF
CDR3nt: TGTGCCAGCAGCTTAGAATCCGGGGCTAATCAGCCCCAGCATTTT

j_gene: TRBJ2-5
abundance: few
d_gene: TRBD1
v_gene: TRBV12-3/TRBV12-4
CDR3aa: CASSPLGQGLETQYF
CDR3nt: TGTGCCAGCAGCCCTCTGGGACAGGGACTGGAGACCCAGTACTTC

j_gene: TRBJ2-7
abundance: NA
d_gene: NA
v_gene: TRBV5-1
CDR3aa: CASSPGHYSYEQYF
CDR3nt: TGCGCCAGCAGCCCAGGACATTACTCCTACGAGCAGTACTTC

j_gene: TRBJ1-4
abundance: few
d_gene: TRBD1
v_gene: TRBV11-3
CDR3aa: CASSPAPMTGGAGKLFF
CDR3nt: TGTGCCAGCAGCCCAGCCCCTATGACAGGGGGCGCAGGAAAACTGTTTTTT

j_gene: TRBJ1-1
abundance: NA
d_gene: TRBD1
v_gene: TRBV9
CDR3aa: CASSVLRTGEGEAFF
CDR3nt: TGTGCCAGCAGCGTACTGCGAACAGGGGAGGGTGAAGCTTTCTTT

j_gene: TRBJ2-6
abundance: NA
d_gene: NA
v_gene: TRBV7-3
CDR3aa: CASSDQASGANVLTF
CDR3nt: TGTGCCAGCAGCGACCAGGCCTCTGGGGCCAACGTCCTGACTTTC

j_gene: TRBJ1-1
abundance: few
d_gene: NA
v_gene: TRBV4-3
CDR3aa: CASSQRGEGGTEAFF
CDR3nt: TGCGCCAGCAGCCAAAGAGGGGAAGGGGGCACTGAAGCTTTCTTT

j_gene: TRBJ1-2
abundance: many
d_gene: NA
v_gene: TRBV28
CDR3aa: CASRDGSYGYTF
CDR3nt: TGTGCCAGCAGGGACGGTAGCTATGGCTACACCTTC

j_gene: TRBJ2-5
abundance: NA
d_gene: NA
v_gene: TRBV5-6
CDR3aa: CASSSYREQETQYF
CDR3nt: TGTGCCAGCAGCTCCTACAGAGAACAAGAGACCCAGTACTTC

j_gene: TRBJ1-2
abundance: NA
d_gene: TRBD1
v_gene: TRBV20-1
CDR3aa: CSARGGTGVYGYTF
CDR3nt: TGCAGTGCTAGAGGCGGGACAGGGGTTTATGGCTACACCTTC

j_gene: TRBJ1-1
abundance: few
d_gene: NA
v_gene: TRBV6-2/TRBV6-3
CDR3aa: CASSMGHMGVSFF
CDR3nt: TGTGCCAGCAGTATGGGGCACATGGGCGTCAGTTTCTTT

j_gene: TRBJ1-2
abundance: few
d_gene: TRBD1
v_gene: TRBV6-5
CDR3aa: CASSFGQGDGYTF
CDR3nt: TGTGCCAGCAGTTTCGGACAGGGAGATGGCTACACCTTC

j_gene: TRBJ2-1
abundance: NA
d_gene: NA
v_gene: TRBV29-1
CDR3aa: CSVGREVNNEQFF
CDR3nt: TGCAGCGTTGGTAGGGAAGTTAACAATGAGCAGTTCTTC

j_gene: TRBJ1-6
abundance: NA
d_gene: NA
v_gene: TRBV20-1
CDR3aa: CSASSGTESSYNSPLHF
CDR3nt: TGCAGTGCTAGCTCGGGGACGGAGAGCTCCTATAATTCACCCCTCCACTTT

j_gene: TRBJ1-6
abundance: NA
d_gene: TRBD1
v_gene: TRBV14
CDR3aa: CASSQTGINSPLHF
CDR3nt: TGTGCCAGCAGCCAGACAGGGATTAATTCACCCCTCCACTTT

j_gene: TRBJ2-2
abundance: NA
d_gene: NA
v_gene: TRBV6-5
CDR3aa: CASSYSPGTSTGELFF
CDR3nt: TGTGCCAGCAGTTACTCTCCCGGTACTAGTACCGGGGAGCTGTTTTTT

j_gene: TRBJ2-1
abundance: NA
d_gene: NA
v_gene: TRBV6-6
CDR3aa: CASSYSRDFKVNEQFF
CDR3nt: TGTGCCAGCAGTTACTCCCGGGACTTTAAGGTCAATGAGCAGTTCTTC

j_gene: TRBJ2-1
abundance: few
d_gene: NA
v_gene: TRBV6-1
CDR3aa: CASSEQGFSSYNEQFF
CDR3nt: TGTGCCAGCAGTGAACAGGGGTTCAGCTCCTACAATGAGCAGTTCTTC

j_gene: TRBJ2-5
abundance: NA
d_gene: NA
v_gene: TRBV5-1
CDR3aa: CASSFEVFWETQYF
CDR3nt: TGCGCCAGCAGCTTTGAAGTTTTTTGGGAGACCCAGTACTTC

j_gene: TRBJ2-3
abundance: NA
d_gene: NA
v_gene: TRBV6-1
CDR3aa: CASDGSTTDTQYF
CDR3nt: TGTGCCAGCGATGGGTCCACCACAGATACGCAGTATTTT

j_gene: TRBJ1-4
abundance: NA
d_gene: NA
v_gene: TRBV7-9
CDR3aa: CASSPGTREKLFF
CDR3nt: TGTGCCAGCAGCCCCGGGACCCGTGAAAAACTGTTTTTT

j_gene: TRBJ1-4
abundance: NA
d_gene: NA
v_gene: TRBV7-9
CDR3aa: CASSFPYLQGTNEKLFF
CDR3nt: TGTGCCAGCAGCTTCCCCTACCTACAGGGCACAAATGAAAAACTGTTTTTT

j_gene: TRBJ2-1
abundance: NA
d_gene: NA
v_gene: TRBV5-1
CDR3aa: CASSPVGGDRNEQFF
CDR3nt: TGCGCCAGCAGCCCCGTCGGGGGAGATCGCAATGAGCAGTTCTTC

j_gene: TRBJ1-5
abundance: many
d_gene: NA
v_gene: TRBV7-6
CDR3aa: CASSSPGDQPQHF
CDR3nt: TGTGCCAGCAGCTCCCCAGGGGATCAGCCCCAGCATTTT

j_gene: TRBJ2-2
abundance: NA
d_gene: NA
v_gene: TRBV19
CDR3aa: CASTTLSTGELFF
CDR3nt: TGTGCCAGTACCACTTTAAGCACCGGGGAGCTGTTTTTT

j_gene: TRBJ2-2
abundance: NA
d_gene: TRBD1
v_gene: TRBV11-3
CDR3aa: CASSLGQGMGTGELFF
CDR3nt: TGTGCCAGCAGCTTGGGACAGGGGATGGGCACCGGGGAGCTGTTTTTT

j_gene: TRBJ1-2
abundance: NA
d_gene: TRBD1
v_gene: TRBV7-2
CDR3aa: CASSEWTGADYGYTF
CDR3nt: TGTGCCAGCAGCGAGTGGACAGGGGCGGACTATGGCTACACCTTC

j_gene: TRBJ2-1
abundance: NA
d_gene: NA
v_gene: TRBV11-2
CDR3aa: CASRPGFYNEQFF
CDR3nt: TGTGCCAGCAGACCAGGGTTTTACAATGAGCAGTTCTTC

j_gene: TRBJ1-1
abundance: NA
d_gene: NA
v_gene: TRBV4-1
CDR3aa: CASSQEAGTVTEAFF
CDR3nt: TGTGCCAGCAGCCAAGAAGCCGGGACGGTCACTGAAGCTTTCTTT

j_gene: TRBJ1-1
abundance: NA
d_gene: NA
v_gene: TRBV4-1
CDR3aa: CASSQVRSHEAFF
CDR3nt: TGCGCCAGCAGCCAAGTTAGGTCCCATGAAGCTTTCTTT

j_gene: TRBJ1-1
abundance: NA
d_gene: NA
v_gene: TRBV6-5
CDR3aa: CASSYPGTDPLEAFF
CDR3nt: TGTGCCAGCAGTTACCCCGGGACGGATCCGCTTGAAGCTTTCTTT

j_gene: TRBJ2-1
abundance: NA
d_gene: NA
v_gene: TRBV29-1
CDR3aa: CSVPSGNEQFF
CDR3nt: TGCAGCGTCCCCTCTGGAAATGAGCAGTTCTTC

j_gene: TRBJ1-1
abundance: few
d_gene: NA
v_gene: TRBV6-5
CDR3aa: CASSYSVGGDPGGKAFF
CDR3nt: TGTGCCAGCAGTTACAGCGTTGGAGGGGACCCAGGAGGGAAAGCTTTCTTT

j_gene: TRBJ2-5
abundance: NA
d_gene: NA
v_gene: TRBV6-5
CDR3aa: CASSHGTDSTQYF
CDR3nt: TGTGCCAGCAGTCACGGGACTGATTCTACCCAGTACTTC

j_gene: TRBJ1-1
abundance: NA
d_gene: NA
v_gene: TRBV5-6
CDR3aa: CASSLYVPTDYTEAFF
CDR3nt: TGTGCCAGCAGCTTGTACGTGCCCACTGATTACACTGAAGCTTTCTTT

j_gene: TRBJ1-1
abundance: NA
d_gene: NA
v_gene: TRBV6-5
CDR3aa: CASSTERNTEAFF
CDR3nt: TGTGCCAGCAGTACAGAAAGAAACACTGAAGCTTTCTTT

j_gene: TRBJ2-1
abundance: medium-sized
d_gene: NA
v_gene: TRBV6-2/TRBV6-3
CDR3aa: CASSPTANEQFF
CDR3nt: TGTGCCAGCAGTCCCACGGCCAATGAGCAGTTCTTC

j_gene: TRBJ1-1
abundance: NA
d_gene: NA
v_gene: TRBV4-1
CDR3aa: CASSQVVAVTEAFF
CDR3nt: TGCGCCAGCAGCCAAGTCGTGGCGGTCACTGAAGCTTTCTTT

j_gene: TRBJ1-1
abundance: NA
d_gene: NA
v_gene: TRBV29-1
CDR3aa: CSVSGTPEGAFF
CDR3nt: TGCAGCGTCTCCGGGACACCCGAGGGGGCTTTCTTT

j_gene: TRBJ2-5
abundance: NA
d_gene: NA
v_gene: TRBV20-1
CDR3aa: CSARGRAKETQYF
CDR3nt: TGCAGTGCCAGAGGCAGGGCTAAAGAGACCCAGTACTTC

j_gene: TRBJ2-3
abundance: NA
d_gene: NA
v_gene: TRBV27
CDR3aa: CASSLWDSSTDTQYF
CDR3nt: TGTGCCAGCAGTTTATGGGACTCCTCCACAGATACGCAGTATTTT

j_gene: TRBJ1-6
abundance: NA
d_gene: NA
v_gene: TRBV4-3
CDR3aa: CASSQVLGTDYYNSPLHF
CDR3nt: TGCGCCAGCAGCCAAGTCCTCGGGACGGACTATTATAATTCACCCCTCCACTTT

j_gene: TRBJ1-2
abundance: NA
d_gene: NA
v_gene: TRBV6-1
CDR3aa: CASRINYGYTF
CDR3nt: TGTGCCAGCAGGATTAACTATGGCTACACCTTC

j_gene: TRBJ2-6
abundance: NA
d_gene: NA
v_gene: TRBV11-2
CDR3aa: CASSPWTLSGANVLTF
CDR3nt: TGTGCCAGCAGCCCCTGGACCCTCTCTGGGGCCAACGTCCTGACTTTC

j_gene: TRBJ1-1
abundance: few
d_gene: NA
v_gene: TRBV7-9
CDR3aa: CASSEMVTEAFF
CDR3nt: TGTGCCAGCAGCGAAATGGTCACTGAAGCTTTCTTT

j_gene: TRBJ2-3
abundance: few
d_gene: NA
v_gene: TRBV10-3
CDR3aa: CAITLWADKTSTDTQYF
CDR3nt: TGTGCCATCACCCTATGGGCGGATAAGACTAGCACAGATACGCAGTATTTT

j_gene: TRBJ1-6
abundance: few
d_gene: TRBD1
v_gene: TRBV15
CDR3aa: CATKRDRGSYNSPLHF
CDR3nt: TGTGCCACCAAACGGGACAGGGGCTCCTATAATTCACCCCTCCACTTT

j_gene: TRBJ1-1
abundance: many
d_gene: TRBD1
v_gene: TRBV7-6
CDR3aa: CASSAGTAQEVTEAFF
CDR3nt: TGTGCCAGCAGCGCCGGGACAGCCCAAGAGGTCACTGAAGCTTTCTTT

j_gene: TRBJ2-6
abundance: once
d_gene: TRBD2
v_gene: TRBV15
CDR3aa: CATSRDIDGLASSGANVLTF
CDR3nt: TGTGCCACCAGCAGAGATATAGATGGACTAGCGTCCTCTGGGGCCAACGTCCTGACTTTC

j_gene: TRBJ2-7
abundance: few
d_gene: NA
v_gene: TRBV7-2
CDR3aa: CASSSTDLGIYEQYF
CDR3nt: TGTGCCAGCAGCTCTACCGACCTGGGGATATACGAGCAGTACTTC

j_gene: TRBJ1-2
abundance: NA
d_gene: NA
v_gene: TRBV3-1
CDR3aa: CASSLTGGGSYGYTF
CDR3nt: TGTGCCAGCAGTCTCACCGGGGGCGGGAGCTATGGCTACACCTTC

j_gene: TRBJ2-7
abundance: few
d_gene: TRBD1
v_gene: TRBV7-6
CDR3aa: CASSDPTGSYEQYF
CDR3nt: TGTGCCAGCAGCGATCCGACAGGGTCCTACGAGCAGTACTTC

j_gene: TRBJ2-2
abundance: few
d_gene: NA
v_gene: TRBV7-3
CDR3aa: CASSFARGPPNTGELFF
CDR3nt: TGTGCCAGCAGCTTTGCCAGGGGACCCCCGAACACCGGGGAGCTGTTTTTT

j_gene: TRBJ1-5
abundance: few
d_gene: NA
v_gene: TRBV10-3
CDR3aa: CAISESGEQPQHF
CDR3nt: TGTGCCATCAGTGAGTCAGGAGAGCAGCCCCAGCATTTT

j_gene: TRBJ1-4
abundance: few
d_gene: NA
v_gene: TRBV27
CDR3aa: CASSFEGGGLMGKLFF
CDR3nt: TGTGCCAGCAGTTTCGAGGGAGGCGGACTGATGGGAAAACTGTTTTTT

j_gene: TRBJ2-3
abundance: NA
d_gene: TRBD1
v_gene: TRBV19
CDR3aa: CASSIGYRGTDTQYF
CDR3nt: TGTGCCAGTAGTATCGGTTACAGGGGAACAGATACGCAGTATTTT

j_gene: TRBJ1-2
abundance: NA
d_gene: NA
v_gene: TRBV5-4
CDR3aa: CASSFEDSVYGYTF
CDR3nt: TGTGCCAGCAGCTTCGAGGACAGCGTCTATGGCTACACCTTC